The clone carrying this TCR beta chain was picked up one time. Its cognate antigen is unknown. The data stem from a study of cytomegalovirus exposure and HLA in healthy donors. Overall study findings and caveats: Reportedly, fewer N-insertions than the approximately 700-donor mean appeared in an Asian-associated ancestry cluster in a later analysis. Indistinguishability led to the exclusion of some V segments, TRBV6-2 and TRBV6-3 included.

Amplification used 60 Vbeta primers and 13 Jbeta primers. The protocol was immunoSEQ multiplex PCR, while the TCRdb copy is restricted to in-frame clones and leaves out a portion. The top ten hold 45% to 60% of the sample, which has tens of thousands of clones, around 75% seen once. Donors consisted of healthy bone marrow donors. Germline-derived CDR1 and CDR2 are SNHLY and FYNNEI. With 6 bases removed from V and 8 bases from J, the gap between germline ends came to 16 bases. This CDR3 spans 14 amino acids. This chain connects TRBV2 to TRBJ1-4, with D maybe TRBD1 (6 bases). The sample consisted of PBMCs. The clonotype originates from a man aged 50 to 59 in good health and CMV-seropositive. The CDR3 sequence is CASRQQGVREKLFF. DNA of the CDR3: TGTGCCAGCAGACAACAGGGAGTACGGGAAAAACTGTTTTTT. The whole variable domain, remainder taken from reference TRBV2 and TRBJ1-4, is EPEVTQTPSHQVTQMGQEVILRCVPISNHLYFYWYRQILGQKVEFLVSFYNNEISEKSEIFDDQFSVERPDGSNFTLKIRSTKLEDSAMYFCASRQQGVREKLFFGSGTQLSVL.